This T cell receptor beta chain was recorded in a study of cytomegalovirus exposure and HLA in healthy donors. Trimming removed 3 bases at V and 4 bases at J, with 8 bases between. The CDR3 extends over 13 amino acids. Germline V gene lookup returns CDR1 SEHNR and CDR2 FQNEAQ (reference sequence). A multiplex PCR was run with 60 Vbeta primers and 13 Jbeta primers. Data came from immunoSEQ multiplex PCR; TCRdb stores just in-frame clones and leaves some out. This table holds roughly 120,000 clones, 70% to 75% found once. Sequenced material: PBMCs. The source is a woman between 18 and 29 years old in good health and CMV-seronegative. The chain recombines TRBV7-9 with TRBJ2-3; TRBD2 might be the D (5 bases). The DNA of the CDR3 is TGTGCCAGCAGCTTGGAGGCTTCAGATACGCAGTATTTT. Protein product: CASSLEASDTQYF.